Listed here is a single T cell receptor beta chain. Its antigen is unidentified. After removal of 5 bases from V and 8 bases from J, the junction contained 13 bases not matched to a gene. The V gene's germline CDR1 is MNHNY and CDR2 SVGAGI (reference sequence). This CDR3 spans 16 amino acids. Here immunoSEQ multiplex PCR was the method, and the copy in TCRdb shows in-frame clones only, minus some. Found here are fewer than 200,000 clones, about 86% of them singletons; the top ten hold approximately 0.49%. The source of the sample is a study of T cell responses to AZD1222 COVID-19 vaccine. Study results and caveats: CD4 TCRs covered the whole spike, strongest at regions 160-218 and 743-854. Repertoires were collected only later (after the peak T cell response had occurred). AZD1222 recipients seropositive at baseline numbered only five to seven. Unmutated variant regions reportedly attract nearly half of all spike-specific TCRs.

This receptor was obtained from an adult in good health. The sample here was peripheral blood, taken on day 0 of AZD1222 vaccination. V and J are TRBV6-6 and TRBJ2-4; 9 nucleotides match TRBD2. The CDR3 region has the DNA TGTGCCAGCAGTACCCGCATGGGCGGGGGGGCTGACATTCAGTACTTC. This codes for CASSTRMGGGADIQYF.